This TCR beta chain was sequenced during a study of blood T cell repertoires in COVID-19. Method: immunoSEQ multiplex PCR; TCRdb's copy keeps in-frame clones and lacks some. The sample carries 200,000 to 250,000 clones, about four fifths recorded once. From germline, CDR1 is LNHDA and CDR2 SQIVND (reference sequence). Losses at the gene ends were 5 bases for V and 6 bases for J; bases not matched to a gene: 7. This CDR3 has 14 residues. This receptor was taken from a woman of 80 years or more with COVID-19, enrolled during active disease. The sample comprised peripheral blood. This chain uses TRBV19 with TRBJ1-2; 9 bases align to TRBD1. CDR3 sequence (DNA): TGTGCCAGTAGTCCTCGGACAGGGGCCCATGGCTACACCTTC. Its protein product is CASSPRTGAHGYTF.